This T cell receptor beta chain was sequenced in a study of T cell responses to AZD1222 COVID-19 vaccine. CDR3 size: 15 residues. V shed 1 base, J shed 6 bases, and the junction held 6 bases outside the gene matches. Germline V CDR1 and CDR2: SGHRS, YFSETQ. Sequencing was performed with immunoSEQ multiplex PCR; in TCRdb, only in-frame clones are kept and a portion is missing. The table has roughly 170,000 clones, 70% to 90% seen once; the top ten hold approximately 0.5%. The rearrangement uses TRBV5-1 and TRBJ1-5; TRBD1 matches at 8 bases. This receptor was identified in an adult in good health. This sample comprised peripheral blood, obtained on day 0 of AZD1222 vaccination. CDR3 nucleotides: TGCGCCAGCAGCTTGCAGGGGGCGAGGGGTCAGCCCCAGCATTTT. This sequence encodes CASSLQGARGQPQHF.